Given below is one TCR beta chain in context. These data are taken from a study of shared clonotypes between healthy human individuals. Deletions cut 5 bases from V and 4 bases from J, with 17 bases between. The germline CDR1 and CDR2 sequences are SGHVS and FQNEAQ. This CDR3 contains 15 residues. Assay: immunoSEQ multiplex PCR; the TCRdb copy retains only in-frame clones and omits some. This table holds about 490,000 clones, about 79% found once. The rearrangement joins TRBV7-8 to TRBJ1-2; a weak D match, TRBD1 (5 bases). The receptor comes from a middle-aged woman in good health. Some clones in this sample may be carry-over from other donors' samples. The source material was PBMCs. This CDR3 reads CASSLPDNLGYGYTF. CDR3 coding DNA: TGTGCCAGCAGCCTACCGGACAATTTGGGCTATGGCTACACCTTC.